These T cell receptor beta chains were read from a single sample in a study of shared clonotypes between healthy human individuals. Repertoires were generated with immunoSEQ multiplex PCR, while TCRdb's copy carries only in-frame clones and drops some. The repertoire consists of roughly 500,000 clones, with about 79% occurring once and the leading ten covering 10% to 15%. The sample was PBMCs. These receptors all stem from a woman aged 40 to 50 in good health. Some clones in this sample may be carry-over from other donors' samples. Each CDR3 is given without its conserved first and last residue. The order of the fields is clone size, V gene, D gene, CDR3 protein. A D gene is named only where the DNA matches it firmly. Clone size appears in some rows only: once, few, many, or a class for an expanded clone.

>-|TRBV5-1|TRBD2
ASSGGLLQETQY
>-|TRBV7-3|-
ASSLNRGATQY
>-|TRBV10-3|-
AILTAGNTEAF
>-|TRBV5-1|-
ASSPGGLISYEQY
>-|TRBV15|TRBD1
ATSKRTGLNTEAF
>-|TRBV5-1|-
ASSLGQGETQY
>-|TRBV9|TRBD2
ASSVGLAVNEQF
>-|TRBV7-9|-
ASSLQGLGNEKLF
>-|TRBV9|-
ASSVGGSSHEQF
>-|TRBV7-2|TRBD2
ASSLFASGRWEQY
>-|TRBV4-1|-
ASSQSHNEQF
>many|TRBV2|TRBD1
ASSSGQGEEKLF
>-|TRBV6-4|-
ASSGPGASSGANVLT
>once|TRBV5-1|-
ASSSIPGVSSYNEQF
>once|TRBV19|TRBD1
ASQLTGQGNQPQH
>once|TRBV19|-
ASTSPGPGGDQPQH